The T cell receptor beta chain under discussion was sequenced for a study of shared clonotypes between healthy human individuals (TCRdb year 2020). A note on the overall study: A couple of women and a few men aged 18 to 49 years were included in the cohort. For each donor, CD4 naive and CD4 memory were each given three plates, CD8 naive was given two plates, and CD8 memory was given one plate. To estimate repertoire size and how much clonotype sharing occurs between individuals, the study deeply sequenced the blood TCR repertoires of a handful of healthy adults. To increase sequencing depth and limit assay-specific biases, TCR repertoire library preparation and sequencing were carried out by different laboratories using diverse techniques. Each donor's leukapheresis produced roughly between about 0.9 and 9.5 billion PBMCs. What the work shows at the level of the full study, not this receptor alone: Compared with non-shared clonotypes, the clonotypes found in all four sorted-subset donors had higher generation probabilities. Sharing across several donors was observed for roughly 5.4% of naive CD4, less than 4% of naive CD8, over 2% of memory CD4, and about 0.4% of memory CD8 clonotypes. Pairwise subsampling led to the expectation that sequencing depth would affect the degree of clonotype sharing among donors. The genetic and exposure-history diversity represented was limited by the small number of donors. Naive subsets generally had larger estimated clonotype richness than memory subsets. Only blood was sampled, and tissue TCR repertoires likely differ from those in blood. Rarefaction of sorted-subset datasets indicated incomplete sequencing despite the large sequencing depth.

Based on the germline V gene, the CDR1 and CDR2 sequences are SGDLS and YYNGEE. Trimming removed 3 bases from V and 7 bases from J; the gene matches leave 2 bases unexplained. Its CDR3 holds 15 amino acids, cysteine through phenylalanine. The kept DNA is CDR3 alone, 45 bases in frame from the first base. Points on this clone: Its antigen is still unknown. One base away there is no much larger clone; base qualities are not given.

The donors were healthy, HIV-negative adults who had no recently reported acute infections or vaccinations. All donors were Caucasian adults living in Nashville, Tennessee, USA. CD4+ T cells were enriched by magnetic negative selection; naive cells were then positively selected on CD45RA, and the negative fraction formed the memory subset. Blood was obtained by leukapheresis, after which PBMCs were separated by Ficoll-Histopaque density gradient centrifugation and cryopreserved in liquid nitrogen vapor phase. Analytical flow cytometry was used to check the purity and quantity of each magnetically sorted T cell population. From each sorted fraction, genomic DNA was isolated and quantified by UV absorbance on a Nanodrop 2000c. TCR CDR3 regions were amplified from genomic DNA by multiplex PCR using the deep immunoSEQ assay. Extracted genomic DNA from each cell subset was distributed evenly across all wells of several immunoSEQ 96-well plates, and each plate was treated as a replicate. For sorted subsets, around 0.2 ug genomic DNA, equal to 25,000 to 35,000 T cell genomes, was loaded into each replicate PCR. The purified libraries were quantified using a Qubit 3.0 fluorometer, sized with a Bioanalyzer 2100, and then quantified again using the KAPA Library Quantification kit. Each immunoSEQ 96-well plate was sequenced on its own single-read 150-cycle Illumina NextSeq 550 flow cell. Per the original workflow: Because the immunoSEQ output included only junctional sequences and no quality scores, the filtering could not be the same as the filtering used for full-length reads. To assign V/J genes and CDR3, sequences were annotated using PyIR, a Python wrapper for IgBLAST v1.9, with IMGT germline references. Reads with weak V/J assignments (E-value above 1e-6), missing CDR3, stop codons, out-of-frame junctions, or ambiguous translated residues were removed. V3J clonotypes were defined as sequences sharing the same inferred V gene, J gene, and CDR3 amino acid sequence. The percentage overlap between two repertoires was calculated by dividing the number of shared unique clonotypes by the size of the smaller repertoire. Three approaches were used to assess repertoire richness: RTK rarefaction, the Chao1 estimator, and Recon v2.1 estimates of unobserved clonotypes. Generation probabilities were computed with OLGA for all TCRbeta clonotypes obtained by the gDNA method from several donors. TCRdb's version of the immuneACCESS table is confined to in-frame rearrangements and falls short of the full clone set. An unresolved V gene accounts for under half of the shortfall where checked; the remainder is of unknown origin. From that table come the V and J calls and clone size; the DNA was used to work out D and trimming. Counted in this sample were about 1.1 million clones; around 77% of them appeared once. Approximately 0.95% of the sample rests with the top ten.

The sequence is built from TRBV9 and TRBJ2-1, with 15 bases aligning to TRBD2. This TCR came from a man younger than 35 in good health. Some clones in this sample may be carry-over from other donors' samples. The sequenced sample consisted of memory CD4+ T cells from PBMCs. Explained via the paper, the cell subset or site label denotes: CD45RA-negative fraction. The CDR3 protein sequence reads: CASSGTSGRVNEQFF. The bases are TGTGCCAGCAGCGGGACTAGCGGGAGGGTAAATGAGCAGTTCTTC.